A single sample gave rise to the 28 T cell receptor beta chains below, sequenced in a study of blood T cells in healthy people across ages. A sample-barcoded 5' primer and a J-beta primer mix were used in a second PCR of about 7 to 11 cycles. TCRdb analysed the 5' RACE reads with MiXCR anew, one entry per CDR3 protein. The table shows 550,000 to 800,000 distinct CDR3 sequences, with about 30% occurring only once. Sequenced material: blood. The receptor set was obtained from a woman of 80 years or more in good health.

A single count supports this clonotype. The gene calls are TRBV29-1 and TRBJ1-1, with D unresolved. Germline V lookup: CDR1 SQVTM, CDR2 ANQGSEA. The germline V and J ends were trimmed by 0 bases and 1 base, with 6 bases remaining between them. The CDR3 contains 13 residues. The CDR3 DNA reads TGCAGCGTTGAAGATTGGGAGAACACTGAAGCTTTCTTT. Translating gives CSVEDWENTEAFF.

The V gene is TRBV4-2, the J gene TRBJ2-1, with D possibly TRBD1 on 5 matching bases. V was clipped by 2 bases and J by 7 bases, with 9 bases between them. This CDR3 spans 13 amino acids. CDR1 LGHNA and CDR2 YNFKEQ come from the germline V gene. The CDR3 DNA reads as TGTGCCAGCAGCCAAAGGGGAAAGAATGAGCAGTTCTTC. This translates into CASSQRGKNEQFF.

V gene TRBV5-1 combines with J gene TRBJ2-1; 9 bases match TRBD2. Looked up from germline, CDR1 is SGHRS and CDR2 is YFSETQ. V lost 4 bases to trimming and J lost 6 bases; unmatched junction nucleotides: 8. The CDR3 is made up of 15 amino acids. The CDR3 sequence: CASSRWAGGGNEQFF. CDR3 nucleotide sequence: TGCGCCAGCAGCCGCTGGGCGGGAGGGGGCAATGAGCAGTTCTTC.

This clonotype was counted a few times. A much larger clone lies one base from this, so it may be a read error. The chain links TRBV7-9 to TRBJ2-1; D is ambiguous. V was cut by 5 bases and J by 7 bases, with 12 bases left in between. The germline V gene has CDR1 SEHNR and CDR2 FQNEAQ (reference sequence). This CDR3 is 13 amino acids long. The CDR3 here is CASSPKGRNEQFF. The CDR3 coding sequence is TGTGCCAGCAGCCCAAAGGGTAGGAATGAGCAGTTCTTC. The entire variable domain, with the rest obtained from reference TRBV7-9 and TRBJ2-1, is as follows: DTGVSQNPRHKITKRGQNVTFRCDPISEHNRLYWYRQTLGQGPEFLTYFQNEAQLEKSRLLSDRFSAERPKGSFSTLEIQRTEQGDSAMYLCASSPKGRNEQFFGPGTRLTVL.

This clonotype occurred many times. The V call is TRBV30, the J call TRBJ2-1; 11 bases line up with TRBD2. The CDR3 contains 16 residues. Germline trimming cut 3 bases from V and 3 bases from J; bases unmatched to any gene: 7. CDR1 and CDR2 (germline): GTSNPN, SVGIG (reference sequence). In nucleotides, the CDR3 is TGTGCCTGGAGGCTAGCGGGGGGCCCACGCTACAATGAGCAGTTCTTC. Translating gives CAWRLAGGPRYNEQFF.

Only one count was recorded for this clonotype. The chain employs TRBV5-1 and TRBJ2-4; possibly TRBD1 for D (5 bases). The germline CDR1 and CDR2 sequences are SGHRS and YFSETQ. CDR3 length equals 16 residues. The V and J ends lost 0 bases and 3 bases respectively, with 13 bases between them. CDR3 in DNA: TGCGCCAGCAGCTTGGGGGGCAGTCACCTCAAAAACATTCAGTACTTC. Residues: CASSLGGSHLKNIQYF. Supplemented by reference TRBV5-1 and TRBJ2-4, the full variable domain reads KAGVTQTPRYLIKTRGQQVTLSCSPISGHRSVSWYQQTPGQGLQFLFEYFSETQRNKGNFPGRFSGRQFSNSRSEMNVSTLELGDSALYLCASSLGGSHLKNIQYFGAGTRLSVL.

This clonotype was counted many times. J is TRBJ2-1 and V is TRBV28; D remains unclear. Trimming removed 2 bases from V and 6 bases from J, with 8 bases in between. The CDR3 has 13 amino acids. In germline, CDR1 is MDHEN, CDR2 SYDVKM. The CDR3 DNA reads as TGTGCCAGCAGTTTACTGGGGTCCAATGAGCAGTTCTTC. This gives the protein CASSLLGSNEQFF.

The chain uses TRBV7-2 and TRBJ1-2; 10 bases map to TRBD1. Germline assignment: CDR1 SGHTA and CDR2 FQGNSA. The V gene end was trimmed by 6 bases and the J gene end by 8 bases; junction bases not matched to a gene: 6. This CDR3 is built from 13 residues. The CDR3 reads CASRMTGGRGYTF. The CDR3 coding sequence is TGTGCCAGCAGGATGACAGGGGGCCGGGGCTACACCTTC.

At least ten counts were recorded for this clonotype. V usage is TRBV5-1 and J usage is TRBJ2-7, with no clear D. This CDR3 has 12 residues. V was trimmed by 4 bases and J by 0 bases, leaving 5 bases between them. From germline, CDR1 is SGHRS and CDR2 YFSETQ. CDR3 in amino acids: CASSGSSYEQYF. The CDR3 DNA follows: TGCGCCAGCAGCGGAAGCTCCTACGAGCAGTACTTC. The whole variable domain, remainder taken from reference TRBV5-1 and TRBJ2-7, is KAGVTQTPRYLIKTRGQQVTLSCSPISGHRSVSWYQQTPGQGLQFLFEYFSETQRNKGNFPGRFSGRQFSNSRSEMNVSTLELGDSALYLCASSGSSYEQYFGPGTRLTVT.

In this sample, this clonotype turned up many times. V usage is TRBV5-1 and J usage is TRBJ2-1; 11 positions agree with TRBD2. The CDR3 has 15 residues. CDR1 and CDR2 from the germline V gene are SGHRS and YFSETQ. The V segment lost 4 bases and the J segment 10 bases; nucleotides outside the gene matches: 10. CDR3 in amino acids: CASSLSGGAYGEQFF. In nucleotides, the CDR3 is TGCGCCAGCAGCCTTAGCGGGGGGGCTTATGGGGAGCAGTTCTTC.

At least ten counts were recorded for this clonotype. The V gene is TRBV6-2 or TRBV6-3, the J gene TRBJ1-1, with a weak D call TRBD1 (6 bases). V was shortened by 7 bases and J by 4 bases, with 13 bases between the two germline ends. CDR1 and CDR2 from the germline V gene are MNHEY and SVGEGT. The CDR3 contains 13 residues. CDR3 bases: TGTGCCAGCATTGAGGGGGGGACCACTGAAGCTTTCTTT. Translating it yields CASIEGGTTEAFF.

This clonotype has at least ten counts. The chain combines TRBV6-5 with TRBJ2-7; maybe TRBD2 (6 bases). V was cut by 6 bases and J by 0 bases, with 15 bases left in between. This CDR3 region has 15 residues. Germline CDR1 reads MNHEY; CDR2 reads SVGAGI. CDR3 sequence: CASSPADGSSYEQYF. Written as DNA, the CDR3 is TGTGCCAGCAGCCCGGCCGACGGGAGCTCCTACGAGCAGTACTTC.

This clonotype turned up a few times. Here the CDR3 reads CASRNSGNTEAFF. CDR3 sequence (DNA): TGTGCCAGCAGAAACAGCGGGAACACTGAAGCTTTCTTT. The rearrangement links TRBV28 to TRBJ1-1; the D is unclear. This CDR3 is built from 13 residues. Germline CDR1 is MDHEN and CDR2 is SYDVKM. Trimming took 6 bases from V and 1 from J, leaving 9 bases between them.

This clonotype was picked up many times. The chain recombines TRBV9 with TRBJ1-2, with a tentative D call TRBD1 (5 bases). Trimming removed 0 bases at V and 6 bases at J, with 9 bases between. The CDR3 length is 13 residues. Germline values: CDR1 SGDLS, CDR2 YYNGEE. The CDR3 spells CASSVAVGDGYTF. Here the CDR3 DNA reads TGTGCCAGCAGCGTAGCCGTAGGGGATGGCTACACCTTC. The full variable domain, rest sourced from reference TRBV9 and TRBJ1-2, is DSGVTQTPKHLITATGQRVTLRCSPRSGDLSVYWYQQSLDQGLQFLIQYYNGEERAKGNILERFSAQQFPDLHSELNLSSLELGDSALYFCASSVAVGDGYTFGSGTRLTVV.

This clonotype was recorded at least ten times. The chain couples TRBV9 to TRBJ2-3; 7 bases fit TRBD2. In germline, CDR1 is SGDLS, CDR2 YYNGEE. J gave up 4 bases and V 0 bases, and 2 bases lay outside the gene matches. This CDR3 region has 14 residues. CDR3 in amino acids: CASSVVAGADTQYF. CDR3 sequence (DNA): TGTGCCAGCAGCGTAGTGGCGGGGGCAGATACGCAGTATTTT.

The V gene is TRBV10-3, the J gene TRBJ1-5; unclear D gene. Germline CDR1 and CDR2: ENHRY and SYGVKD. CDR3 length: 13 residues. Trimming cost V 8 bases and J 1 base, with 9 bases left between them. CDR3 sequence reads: CAIAGASNQPQHF. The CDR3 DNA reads TGTGCCATCGCGGGCGCCAGCAATCAGCCCCAGCATTTT.

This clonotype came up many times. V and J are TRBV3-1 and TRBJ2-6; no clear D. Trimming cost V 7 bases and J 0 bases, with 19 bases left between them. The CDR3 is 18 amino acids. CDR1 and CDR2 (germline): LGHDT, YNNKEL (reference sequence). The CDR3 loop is CASTVRRVGSSGANVLTF. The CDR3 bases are TGTGCCAGCACCGTTCGGCGCGTCGGAAGCTCTGGGGCCAACGTCCTGACTTTC.

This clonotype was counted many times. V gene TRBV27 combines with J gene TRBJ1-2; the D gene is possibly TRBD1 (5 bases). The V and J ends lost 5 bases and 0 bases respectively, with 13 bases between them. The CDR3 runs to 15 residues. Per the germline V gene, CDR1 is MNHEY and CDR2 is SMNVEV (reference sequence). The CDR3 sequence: CASSLNRLANYGYTF. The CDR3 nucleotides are TGTGCCAGCAGTCTCAACAGGTTGGCTAACTATGGCTACACCTTC.

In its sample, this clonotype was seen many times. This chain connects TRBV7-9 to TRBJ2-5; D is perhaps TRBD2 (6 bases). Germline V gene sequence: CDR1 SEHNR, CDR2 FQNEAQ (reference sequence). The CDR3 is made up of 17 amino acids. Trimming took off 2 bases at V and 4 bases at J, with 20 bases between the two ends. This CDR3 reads CASSLQVGTRRGETQYF. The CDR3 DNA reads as TGTGCCAGCAGCTTACAGGTCGGCACAAGGAGGGGAGAGACCCAGTACTTC.

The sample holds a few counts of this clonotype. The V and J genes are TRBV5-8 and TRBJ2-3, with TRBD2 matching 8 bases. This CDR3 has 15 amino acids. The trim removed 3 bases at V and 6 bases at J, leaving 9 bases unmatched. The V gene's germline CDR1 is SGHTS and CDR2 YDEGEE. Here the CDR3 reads CASSSGGALTDTQYF. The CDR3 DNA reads TGTGCCAGCAGCTCCGGGGGGGCCCTGACGGATACGCAGTATTTT.

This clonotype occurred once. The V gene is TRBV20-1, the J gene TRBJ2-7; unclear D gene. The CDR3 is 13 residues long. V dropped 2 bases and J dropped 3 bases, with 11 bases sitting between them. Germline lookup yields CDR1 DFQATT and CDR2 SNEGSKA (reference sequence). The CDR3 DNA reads TGCAGTGCTAGACCCGGCAGGAGCTACGAGCAGTACTTC. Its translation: CSARPGRSYEQYF.

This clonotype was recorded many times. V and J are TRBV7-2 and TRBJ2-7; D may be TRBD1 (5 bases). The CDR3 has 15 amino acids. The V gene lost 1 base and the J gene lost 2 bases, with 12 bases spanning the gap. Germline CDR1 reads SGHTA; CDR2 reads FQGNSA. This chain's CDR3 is CASSLGSGFPYEQYF. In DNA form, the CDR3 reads TGTGCCAGCAGCTTAGGGTCAGGGTTTCCCTACGAGCAGTACTTC. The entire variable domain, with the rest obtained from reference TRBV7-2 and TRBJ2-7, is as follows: GAGVSQSPSNKVTEKGKDVELRCDPISGHTALYWYRQSLGQGLEFLIYFQGNSAPDKSGLPSDRFSAERTGGSVSTLTIQRTQQEDSAVYLCASSLGSGFPYEQYFGPGTRLTVT.

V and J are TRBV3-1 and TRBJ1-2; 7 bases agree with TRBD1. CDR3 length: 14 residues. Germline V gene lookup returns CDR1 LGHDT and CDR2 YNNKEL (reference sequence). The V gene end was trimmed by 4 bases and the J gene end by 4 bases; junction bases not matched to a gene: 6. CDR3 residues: CASSRTGAGYGYTF. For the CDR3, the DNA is TGTGCCAGCAGCCGAACAGGGGCAGGCTATGGCTACACCTTC. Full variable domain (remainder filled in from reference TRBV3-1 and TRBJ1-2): DTAVSQTPKYLVTQMGNDKSIKCEQNLGHDTMYWYKQDSKKFLKIMFSYNNKELIINETVPNRFSPKSPDKAHLNLHINSLELGDSAVYFCASSRTGAGYGYTFGSGTRLTVV.

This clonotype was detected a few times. The CDR3 sequence is CSARTGGNEQFF. The CDR3, as DNA: TGCAGTGCCAGGACAGGGGGGAATGAGCAGTTCTTC. J is TRBJ2-1 and V is TRBV20-1; 10 nucleotides match TRBD1. The CDR3 is 12 residues long. With V trimmed by 6 bases and J by 7 bases, 3 bases remained unmatched. CDR1 and CDR2 (germline): DFQATT, SNEGSKA (reference sequence).

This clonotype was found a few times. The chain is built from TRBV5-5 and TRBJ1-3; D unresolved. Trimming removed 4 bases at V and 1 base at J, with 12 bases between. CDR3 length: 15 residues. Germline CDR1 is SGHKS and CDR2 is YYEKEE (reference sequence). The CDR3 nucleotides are TGTGCCAGCAGCCATCACCTGTCGTCTGGAAACACCATATATTTT. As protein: CASSHHLSSGNTIYF.

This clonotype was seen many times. The CDR3, as DNA: TGTGCCAGCGCCGCCACAGATACGCAGTATTTT. Translation gives CASAATDTQYF. The V call is TRBV6-6, the J call TRBJ2-3; D is ambiguous. Trimming stripped 8 bases from V and 2 bases from J, with 5 bases between. The CDR3 runs to 11 residues. Germline CDR1 is MNHNY and CDR2 is SVGAGI (reference sequence).

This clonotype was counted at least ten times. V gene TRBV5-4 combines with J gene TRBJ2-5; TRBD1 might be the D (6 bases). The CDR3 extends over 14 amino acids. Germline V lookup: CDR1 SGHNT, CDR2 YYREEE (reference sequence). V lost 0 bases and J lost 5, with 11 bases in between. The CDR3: CASSLALGAETQYF. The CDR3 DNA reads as TGTGCCAGCAGCTTGGCCCTGGGGGCGGAGACCCAGTACTTC.

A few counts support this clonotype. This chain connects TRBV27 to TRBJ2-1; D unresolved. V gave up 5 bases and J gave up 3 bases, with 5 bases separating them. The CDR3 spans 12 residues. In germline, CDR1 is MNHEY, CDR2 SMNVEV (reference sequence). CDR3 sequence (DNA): TGTGCCAGCAGTAAAAACTACAATGAGCAGTTCTTC. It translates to CASSKNYNEQFF.